This T cell receptor (beta chain) stems from a study of blood T cell repertoires in COVID-19 (dated by TCRdb to 2020 to 2022). Study-level background: Samples from collaborators originated in the United States, Italy and Spain and spanned both the acute and convalescent phases of COVID-19. The prospective study material was composed of cDNA or gDNA derived from T cells, B-cell-depleted T cells, or PBMCs. Subjects who had been exposed to COVID-19, were actively infected with it, or had recovered from it provided the deeply sampled blood TCRbeta repertoires that made up the dataset. A freely available public database, intended as a resource for researchers studying the immune response to SARS-CoV-2, is where the repertoires were released. Samples came from the ongoing ImmuneRACE study (first 160 participants) plus 1,254 subjects from 6 global collaborators. The sample metadata nearly always contained a de-identified subject ID, COVID-19 status, age in years and sex. Where available, HLA class I and class II types were obtained from metadata supplied by the sample provider rather than from assay-based typing.

Participants in the prospective study were aged about 18 to 100 years, lived in over 20 United States geographic areas, and enrolled through a virtual design. In the prospective study, participants were assigned to cohorts based on the clinical history participants reported in a screening survey and a study questionnaire. For ImmuneRACE Cohort 3, a participant was defined as recovered based on two consecutive negative NP/OP PCR tests, clearance by a healthcare professional, or resolution of symptoms. In the prospective study, mobile phlebotomists collected whole blood, serum and a nasopharyngeal or oropharyngeal swab from each participant. Participants in the prospective study had the option to provide additional blood draws and questionnaires over an approximately 2-month period. Blood samples from the prospective study were shipped frozen or at room temperature prior to DNA extraction. Concerning this clone: The clone's antigen remains unknown. Base-call qualities are not available, and no considerably larger clone is one nucleotide away.

Beyond this particular receptor, the publication reports: The quantity of clinical and demographic metadata differed by source and by participant and was supplied without curation.

TCRbeta CDR3 regions were amplified from genomic DNA using the immunoSEQ Assay, a bias-controlled multiplex PCR. The paper's processing steps were these. Within the assay, amplification of reference gene primers was used to estimate how many nucleated cells each sample contained. To quantify the absolute abundance of each unique TCRbeta CDR3 rearrangement, sequence reads were collapsed and filtered. Productive Simpson clonality was computed per sample as the square root of Simpson's diversity index over productive rearrangements. This immuneACCESS table, as held by TCRdb, lists in-frame sequences with V and J called but not all clones. Of the missing ones, under half trace to an unresolved V gene in checked studies; the others have no known cause. V, J and clone size are taken as reported in that table, and D and trimming were inferred from the DNA itself. The sample table records almost 200,000 clones; more than 80% of these occur just once. Approximately 8.1% of the sample goes to the ten largest clones.

Trimmed from V: 8 bases; trimmed from J: 7 bases; junction bases lacking a gene match: 7. From the cysteine through the phenylalanine, the CDR3 covers 13 amino acids. The retained sequence is limited to the CDR3, 39 bases, with the frame set at the first base. Reading the germline V gene gives CDR1 MNHEY and CDR2 SVGAGI. Sequencing was done on a sample of PBMCs or T cells enriched from blood (not recorded which). The rearrangement joined TRBV6-5 to TRBJ2-1, with TRBD2 identical over 8 junction bases. The clonotype was recovered from a woman between 18 and 29 years old who had recovered from COVID-19. The encoded CDR3 is CASLAGTINEQFF. The bases read TGTGCCAGCTTAGCGGGAACTATTAATGAGCAGTTCTTC.